This section outlines one T cell receptor beta chain sequence together with its context. Its specificity is not known. The sample comes from a study of T cell repertoires in cytomegalovirus infection. Background on the study: Alongside well-studied HLA-B-restricted CMV epitopes, recently identified HLA-C-restricted CMV epitopes were also used. Through public TCR beta signatures, both CMV infection and matching HLA type were indicated.

MiXCR, run by TCRdb on the reads, gives a single entry per CDR3 protein. The sample lists tens of thousands of distinct CDR3 sequences, roughly a fifth occurring once. General study results and limits: Ex vivo, HLA-C-restricted CMV-specific TCR beta clonotypes prevailed over the rest of the response.

The CDR3 extends over 13 amino acids. The V gene's germline CDR1 is MNHNS and CDR2 SASEGT. V gave up 11 bases and J gave up 4 bases, with 17 bases separating them. The rearrangement links TRBV6-1 to TRBJ1-1, with no clear D. This sample comprised CD8+ T cells from cultured PBMCs, obtained from culture after CMV antigen stimulation. This TCR was sampled from a human donor in good health (CMV status not recorded). Some clones in this sample may be carry-over from other donors' samples. CDR3 amino acids: CASSPIGLTEAFF. The CDR3 DNA reads as TGTGCCTCATCACCCATAGGGCTCACTGAAGCTTTCTTT.